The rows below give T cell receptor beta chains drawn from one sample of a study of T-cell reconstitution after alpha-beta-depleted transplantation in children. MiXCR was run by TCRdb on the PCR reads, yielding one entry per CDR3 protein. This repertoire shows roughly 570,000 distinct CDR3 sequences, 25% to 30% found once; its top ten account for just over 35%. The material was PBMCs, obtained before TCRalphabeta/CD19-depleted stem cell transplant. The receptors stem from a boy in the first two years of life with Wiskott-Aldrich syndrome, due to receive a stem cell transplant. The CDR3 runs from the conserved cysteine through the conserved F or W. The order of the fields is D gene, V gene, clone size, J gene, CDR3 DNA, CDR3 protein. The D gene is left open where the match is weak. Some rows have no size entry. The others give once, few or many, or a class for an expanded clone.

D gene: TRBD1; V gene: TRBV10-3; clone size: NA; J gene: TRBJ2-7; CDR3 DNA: TGTGCCATCAGTACCAACTCCGGGACAGCCGAAGGGTACGAGCAGTACTTC; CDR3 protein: CAISTNSGTAEGYEQYF
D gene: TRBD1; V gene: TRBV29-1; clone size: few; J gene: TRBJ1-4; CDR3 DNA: TGCAGCGTTGGTCGTGGGACAGCTAATGAAAAACTGTTTTTT; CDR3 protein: CSVGRGTANEKLFF
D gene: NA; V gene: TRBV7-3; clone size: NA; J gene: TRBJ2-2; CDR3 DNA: TGTGCCAGCAGCTTAAGTACGGGAGAGCTTACCGGGGAGCTGTTTTTT; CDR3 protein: CASSLSTGELTGELFF
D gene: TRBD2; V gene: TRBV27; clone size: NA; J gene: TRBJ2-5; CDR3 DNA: TGTGCCAGCAGGGGGGGGGTGCGGGAGACCCAGTACTTC; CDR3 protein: CASRGGVRETQYF
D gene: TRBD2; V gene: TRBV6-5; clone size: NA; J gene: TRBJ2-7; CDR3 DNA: TGTGCCAGCAGCTACCGGGCGGGAGGAGGGTACGAGCAGTACTTC; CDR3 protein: CASSYRAGGGYEQYF
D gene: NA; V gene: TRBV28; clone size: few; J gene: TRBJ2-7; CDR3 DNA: TGTGCCAGCAGTCTGAACTCAGGGAGCTCCTACGAGCAGTACTTC; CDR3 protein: CASSLNSGSSYEQYF
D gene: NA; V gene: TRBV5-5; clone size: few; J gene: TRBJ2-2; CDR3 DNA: TGTGCCAGCAGCTTTTTAATGGGTGGGGAGCTGTTTTTT; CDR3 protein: CASSFLMGGELFF
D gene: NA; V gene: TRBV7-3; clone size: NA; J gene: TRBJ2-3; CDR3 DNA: TGCGCCAGCAGCTTGACGACTAGTGGTACGCAGTATTTT; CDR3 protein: CASSLTTSGTQYF
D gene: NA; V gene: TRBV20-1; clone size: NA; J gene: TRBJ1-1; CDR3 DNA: TGCAGTGCTAGAGATTTATCTAGGGGGGGGACTGAAGCTTTCTTT; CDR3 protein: CSARDLSRGGTEAFF
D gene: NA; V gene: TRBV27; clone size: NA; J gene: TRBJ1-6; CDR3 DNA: TGTGCCAGCAGTGGGATTTTCAGGGGTTATAATTCACCCCTCCACTTT; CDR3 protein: CASSGIFRGYNSPLHF
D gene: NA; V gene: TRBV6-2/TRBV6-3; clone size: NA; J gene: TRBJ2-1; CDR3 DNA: TGTGCCAGCAGTTACCAGGGTTGGAATGAGCAGTTCTTC; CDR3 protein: CASSYQGWNEQFF
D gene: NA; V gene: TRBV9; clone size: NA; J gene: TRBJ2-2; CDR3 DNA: TGTGCCAGCAGCGTAAGACAGGGCGGGGACACCGGGGAGCTGTTTTTT; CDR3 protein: CASSVRQGGDTGELFF
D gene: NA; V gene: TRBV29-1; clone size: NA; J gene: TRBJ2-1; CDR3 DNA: TGCAGCGCAAAGGGGGGGTTCTCCTACAATGAGCAGTTCTTC; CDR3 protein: CSAKGGFSYNEQFF
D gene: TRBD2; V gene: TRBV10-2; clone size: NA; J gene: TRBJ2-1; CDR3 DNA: TGCGCCAGCAGATTATGGACTAGCGCCAATGAGCAGTTCTTC; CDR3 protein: CASRLWTSANEQFF
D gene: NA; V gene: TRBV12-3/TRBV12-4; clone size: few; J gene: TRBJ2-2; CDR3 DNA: TGTGCCAGCAGTTTAGCGCTCGGACAAGACACCGGGGAGCTGTTTTTT; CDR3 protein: CASSLALGQDTGELFF
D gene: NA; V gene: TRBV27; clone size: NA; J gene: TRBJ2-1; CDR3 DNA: TGTGCCAGCAATTTCGGCGGGGTATACAATGAGCAGTTCTTC; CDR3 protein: CASNFGGVYNEQFF
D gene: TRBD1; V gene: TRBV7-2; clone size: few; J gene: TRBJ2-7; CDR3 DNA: TGTGCCAGCAGCAAACAGACAGGGCCCTCCTACGAGCAGTACTTC; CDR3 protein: CASSKQTGPSYEQYF
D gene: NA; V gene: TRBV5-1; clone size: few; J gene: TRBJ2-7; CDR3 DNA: TGCGCCAGCAGCCGGAGTCTTGGGGACGAGCAGTACTTC; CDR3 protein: CASSRSLGDEQYF
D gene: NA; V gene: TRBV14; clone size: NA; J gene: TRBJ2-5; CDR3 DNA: TGTGCCAGCAGCCAAGTTTGGAGTTTGGGAGAGACCCAGTACTTC; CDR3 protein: CASSQVWSLGETQYF
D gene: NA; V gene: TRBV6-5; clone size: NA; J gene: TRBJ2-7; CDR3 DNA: TGTGCCAGCAGTTACTCGGGGCAGGGGCCTCGGGAGCAGTACTTC; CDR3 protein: CASSYSGQGPREQYF
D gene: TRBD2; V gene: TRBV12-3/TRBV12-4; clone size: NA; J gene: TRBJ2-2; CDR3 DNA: TGTGCCATCAGTTTGAGGCTAGCGGGAGTTGCCGGGGAGCTGTTTTTT; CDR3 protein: CAISLRLAGVAGELFF
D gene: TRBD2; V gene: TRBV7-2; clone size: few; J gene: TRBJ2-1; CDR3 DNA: TGTGCCAGCAGCTTAGGATGGGGAGGGCATAATGAGCAGTTCTTC; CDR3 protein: CASSLGWGGHNEQFF
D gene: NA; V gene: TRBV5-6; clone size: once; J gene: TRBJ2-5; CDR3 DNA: TGTGCCAGCAGCTCTAGGGAACTAGCCCTCGCCGAGACCCAGTACTTC; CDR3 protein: CASSSRELALAETQYF
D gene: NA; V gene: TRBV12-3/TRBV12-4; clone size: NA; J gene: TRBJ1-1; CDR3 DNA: TGTGCCAGCAGTTCGAAGGGAGGCACTGAAGCTTTCTTT; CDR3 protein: CASSSKGGTEAFF
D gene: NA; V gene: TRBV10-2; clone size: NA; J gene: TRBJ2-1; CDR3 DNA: TGCGCCAGCAGTGAGGCGGGGATACACCACAATGAGCAGTTCTTC; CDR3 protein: CASSEAGIHHNEQFF